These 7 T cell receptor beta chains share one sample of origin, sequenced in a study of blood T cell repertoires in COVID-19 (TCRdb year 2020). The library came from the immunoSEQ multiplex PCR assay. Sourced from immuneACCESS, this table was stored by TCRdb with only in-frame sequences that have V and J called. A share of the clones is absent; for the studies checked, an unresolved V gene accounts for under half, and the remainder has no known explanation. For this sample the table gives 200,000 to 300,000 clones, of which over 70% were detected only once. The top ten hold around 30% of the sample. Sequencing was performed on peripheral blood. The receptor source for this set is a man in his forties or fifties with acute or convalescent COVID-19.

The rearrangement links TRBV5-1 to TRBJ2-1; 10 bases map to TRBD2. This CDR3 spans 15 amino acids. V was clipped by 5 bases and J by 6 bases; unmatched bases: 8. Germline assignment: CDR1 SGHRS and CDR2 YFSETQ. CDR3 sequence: CASSQTSGTVNEQFF. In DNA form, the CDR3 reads TGCGCCAGCAGTCAAACTAGCGGGACAGTCAATGAGCAGTTCTTC.

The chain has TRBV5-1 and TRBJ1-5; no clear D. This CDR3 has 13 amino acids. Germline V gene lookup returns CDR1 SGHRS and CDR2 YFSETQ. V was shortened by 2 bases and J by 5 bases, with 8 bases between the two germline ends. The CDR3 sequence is CASSLDSDQPQHF. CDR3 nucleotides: TGCGCCAGCAGCTTAGATTCGGATCAGCCCCAGCATTTT.

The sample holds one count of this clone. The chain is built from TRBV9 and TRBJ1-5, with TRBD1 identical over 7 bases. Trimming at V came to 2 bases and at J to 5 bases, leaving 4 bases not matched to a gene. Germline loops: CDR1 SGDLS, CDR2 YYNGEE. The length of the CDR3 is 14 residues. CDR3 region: CASSVTGTDQPQHF. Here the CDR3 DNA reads TGTGCCAGCAGCGTGACAGGGACAGATCAGCCCCAGCATTTT.

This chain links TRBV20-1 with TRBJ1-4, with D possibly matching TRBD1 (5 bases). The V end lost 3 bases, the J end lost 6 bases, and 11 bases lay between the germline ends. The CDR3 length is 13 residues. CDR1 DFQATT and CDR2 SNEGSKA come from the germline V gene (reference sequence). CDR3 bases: TGCAGTGCTAGTAAGGGGCTTGATGAAAAACTGTTTTTT. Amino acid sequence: CSASKGLDEKLFF.

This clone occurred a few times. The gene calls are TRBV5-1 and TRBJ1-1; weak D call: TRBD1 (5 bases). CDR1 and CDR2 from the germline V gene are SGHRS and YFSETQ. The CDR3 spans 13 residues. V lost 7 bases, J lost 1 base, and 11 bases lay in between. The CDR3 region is CASGGIGNTEAFF. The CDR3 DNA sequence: TGCGCCAGCGGGGGGATCGGGAACACTGAAGCTTTCTTT.

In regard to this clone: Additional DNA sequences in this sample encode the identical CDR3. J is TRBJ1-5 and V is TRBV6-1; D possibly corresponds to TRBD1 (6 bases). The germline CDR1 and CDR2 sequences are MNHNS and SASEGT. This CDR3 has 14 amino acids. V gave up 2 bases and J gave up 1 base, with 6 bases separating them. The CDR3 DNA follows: TGTGCCAGCAGTGAAAGGGGGAGCAATCAGCCCCAGCATTTT. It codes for CASSERGSNQPQHF.

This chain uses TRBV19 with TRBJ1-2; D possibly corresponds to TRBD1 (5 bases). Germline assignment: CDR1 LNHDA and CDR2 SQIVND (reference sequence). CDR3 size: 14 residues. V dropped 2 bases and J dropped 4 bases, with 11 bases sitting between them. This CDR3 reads CASSISRQRYGYTF. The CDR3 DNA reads TGTGCCAGTAGTATATCCAGACAGCGCTATGGCTACACCTTC.